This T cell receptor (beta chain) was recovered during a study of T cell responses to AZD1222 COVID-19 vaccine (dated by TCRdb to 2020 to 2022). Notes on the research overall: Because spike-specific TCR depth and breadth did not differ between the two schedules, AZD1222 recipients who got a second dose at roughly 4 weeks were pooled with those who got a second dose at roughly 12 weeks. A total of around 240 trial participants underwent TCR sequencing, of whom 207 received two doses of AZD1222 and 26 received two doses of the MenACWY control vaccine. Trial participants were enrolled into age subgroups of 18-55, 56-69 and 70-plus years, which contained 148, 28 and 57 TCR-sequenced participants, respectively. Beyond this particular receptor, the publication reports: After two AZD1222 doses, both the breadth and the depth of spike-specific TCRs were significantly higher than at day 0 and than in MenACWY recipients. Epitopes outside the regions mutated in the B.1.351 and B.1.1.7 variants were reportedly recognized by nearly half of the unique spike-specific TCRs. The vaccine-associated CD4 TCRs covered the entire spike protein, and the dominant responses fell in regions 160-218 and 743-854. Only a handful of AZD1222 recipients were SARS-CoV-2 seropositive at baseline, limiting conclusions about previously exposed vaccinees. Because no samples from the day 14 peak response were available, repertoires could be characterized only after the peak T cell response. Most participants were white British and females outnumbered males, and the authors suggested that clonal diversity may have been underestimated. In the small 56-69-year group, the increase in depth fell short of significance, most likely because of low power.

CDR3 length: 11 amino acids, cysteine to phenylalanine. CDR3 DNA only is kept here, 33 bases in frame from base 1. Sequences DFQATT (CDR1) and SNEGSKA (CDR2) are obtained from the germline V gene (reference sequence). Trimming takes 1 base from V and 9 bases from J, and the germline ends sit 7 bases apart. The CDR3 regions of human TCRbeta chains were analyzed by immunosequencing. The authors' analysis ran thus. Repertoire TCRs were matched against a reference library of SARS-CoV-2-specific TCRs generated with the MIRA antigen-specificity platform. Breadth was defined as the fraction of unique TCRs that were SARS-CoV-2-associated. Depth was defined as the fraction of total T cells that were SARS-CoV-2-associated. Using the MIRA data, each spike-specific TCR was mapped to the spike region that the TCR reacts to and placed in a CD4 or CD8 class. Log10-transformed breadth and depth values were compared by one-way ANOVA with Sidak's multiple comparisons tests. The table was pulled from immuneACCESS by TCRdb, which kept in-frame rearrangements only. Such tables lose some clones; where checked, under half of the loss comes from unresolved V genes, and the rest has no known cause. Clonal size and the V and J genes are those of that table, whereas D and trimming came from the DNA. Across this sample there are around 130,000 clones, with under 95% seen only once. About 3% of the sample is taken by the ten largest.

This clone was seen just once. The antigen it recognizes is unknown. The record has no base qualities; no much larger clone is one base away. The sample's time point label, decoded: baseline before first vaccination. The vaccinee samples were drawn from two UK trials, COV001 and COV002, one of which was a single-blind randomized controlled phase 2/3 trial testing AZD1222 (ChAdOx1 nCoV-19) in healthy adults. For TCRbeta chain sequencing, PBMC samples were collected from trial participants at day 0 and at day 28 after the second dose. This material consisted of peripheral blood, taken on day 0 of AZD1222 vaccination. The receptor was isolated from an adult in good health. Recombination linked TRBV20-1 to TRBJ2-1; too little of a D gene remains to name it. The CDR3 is CSARASAEQFF. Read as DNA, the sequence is TGCAGTGCTAGAGCCTCAGCTGAGCAGTTCTTC.